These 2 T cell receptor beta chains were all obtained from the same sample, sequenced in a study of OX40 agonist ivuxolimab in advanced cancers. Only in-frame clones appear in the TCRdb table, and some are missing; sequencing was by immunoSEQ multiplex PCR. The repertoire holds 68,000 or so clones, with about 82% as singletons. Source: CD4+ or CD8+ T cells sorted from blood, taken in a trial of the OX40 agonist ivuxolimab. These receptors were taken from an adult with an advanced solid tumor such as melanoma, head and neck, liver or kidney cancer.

The CDR3 loop reads CASSEAIIPTYEQYV. In DNA, the CDR3 is TGTGCCAGCAGTGAAGCTATCATTCCCACCTACGAGCAGTACGTC. The chain has TRBV6-1 and TRBJ2-7; D call uncertain. The germline V gene encodes CDR1 MNHNS and CDR2 SASEGT. The length of the CDR3 is 15 residues. The V end lost 0 bases, the J end lost 2 bases, and 11 bases lay between the germline ends.

DNA for the CDR3: TGTGCCAGCAGCAACAGGGGGCGAGGGGAGACCCAGTACTTC. Translation: CASSNRGRGETQYF. The gene calls are TRBV5-6 and TRBJ2-5, with TRBD1 identical over 9 bases. This CDR3 comprises 14 residues. Germline-derived CDR1 and CDR2 are SGHDT and YYEEEE. The V and J ends lost 4 bases and 5 bases, in that order; junction bases with no gene match: 6.